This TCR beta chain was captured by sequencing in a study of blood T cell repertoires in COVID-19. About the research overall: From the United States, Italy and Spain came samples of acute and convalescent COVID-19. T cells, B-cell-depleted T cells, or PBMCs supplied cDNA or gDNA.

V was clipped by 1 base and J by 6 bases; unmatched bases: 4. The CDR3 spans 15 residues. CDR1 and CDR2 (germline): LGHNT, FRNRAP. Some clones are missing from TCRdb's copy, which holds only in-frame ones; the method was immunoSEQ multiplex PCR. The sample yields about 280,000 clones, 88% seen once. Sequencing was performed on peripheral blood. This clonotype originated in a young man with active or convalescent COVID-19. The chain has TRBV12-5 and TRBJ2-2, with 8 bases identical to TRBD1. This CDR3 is CASGLGDRRAGELFF. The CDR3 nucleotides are TGTGCTAGTGGTTTGGGGGACAGGAGGGCCGGGGAGCTGTTTTTT.